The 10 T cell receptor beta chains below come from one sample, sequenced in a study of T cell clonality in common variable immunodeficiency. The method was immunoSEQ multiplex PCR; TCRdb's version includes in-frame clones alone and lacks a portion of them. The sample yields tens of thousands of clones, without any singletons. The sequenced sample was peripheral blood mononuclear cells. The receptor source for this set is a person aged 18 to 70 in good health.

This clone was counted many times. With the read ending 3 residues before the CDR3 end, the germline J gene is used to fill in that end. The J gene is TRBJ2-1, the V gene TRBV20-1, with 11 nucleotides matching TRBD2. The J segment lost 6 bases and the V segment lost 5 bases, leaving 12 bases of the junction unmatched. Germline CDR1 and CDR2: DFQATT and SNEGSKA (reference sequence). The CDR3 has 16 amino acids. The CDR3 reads CSASLGLAGVGNEQFF. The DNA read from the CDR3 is TGCAGTGCTTCTCTTGGACTAGCGGGCGTAGGCAATGAG.

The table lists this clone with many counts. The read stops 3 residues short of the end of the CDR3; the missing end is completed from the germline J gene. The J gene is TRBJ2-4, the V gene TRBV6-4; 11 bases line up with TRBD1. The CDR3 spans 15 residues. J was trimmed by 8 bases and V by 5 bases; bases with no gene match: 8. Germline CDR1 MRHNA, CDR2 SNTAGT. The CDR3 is CASSSGQGARDIQYF. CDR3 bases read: TGTGCCAGCAGTTCAGGACAGGGGGCGCGGGACATT.

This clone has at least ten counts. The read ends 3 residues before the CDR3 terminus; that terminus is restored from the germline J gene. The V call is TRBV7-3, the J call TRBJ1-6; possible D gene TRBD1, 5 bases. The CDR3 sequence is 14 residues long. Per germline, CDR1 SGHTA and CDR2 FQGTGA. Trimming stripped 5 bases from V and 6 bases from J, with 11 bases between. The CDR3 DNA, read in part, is TGTGCCAGCAGCGTGACAGATGGTAATTCACCC. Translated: CASSVTDGNSP. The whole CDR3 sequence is CASSVTDGNSPLHF.

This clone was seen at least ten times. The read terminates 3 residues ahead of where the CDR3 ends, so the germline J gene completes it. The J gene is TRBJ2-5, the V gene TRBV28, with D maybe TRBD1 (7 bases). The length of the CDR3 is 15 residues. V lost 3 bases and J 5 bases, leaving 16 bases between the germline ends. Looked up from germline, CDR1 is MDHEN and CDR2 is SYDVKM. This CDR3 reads CASSFMEGAGETQYF. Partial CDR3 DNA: TGTGCCAGCAGTTTTATGGAGGGGGCAGGGGAGACC.

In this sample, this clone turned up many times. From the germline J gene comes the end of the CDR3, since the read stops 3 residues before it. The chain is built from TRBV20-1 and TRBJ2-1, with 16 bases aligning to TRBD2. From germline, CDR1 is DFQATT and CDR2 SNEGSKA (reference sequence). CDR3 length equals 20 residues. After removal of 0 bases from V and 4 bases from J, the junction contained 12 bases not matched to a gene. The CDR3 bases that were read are TGCAGTGCTAGAGAGCTTTCGGGACTAGCGGGAGGGCCGTTTTACAATGAG. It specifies CSARELSGLAGGPFYNE. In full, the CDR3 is CSARELSGLAGGPFYNEQFF.

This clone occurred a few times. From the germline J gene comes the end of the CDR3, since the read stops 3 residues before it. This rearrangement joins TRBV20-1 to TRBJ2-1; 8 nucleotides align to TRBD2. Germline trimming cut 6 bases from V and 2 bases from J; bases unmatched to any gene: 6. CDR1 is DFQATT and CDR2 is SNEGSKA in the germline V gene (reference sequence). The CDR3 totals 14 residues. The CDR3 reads CSAPFGGAYNEQFF. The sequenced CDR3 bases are TGCAGTGCGCCGTTCGGGGGGGCCTACAATGAG.

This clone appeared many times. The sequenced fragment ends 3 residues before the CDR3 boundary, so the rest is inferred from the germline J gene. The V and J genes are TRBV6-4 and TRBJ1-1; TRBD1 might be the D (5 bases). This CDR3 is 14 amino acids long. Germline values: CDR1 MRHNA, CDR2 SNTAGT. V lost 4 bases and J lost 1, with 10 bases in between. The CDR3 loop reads CASSVSRGNTEAFF. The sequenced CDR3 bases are TGTGCCAGCAGTGTCTCGAGGGGGAACACTGAA.

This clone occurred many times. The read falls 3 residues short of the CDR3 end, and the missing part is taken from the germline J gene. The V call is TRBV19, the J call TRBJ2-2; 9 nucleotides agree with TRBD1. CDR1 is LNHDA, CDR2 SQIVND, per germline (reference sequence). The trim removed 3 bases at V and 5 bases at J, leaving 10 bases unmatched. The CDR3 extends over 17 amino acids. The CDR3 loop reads CASSIPPGQGETGELFF. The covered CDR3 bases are TGTGCCAGTAGTATCCCTCCGGGACAGGGTGAAACCGGGGAG. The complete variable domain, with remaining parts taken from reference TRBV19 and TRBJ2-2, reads DGGITQSPKYLFRKEGQNVTLSCEQNLNHDAMYWYRQDPGQGLRLIYYSQIVNDFQKGDIAEGYSVSREKKESFPLTVTSAQKNPTAFYLCASSIPPGQGETGELFFGEGSRLTVL.

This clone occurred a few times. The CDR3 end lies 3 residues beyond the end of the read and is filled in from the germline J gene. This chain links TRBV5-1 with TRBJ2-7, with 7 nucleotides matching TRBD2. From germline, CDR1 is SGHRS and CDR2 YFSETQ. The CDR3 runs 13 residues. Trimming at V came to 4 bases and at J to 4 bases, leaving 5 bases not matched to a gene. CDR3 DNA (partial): TGCGCCAGCAGCCCCGGGGAGGGATACGAG. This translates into CASSPGEGYE. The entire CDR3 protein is CASSPGEGYEQYF.

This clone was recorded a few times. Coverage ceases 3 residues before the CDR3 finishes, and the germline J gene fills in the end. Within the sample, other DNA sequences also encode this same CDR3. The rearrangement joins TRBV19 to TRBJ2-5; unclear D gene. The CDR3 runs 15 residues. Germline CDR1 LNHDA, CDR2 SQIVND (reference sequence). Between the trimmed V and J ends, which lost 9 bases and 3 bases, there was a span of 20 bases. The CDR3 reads CASSDGSLLEETQYF. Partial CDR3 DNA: TGTGCCAGCTCTGACGGGTCCTTACTGGAAGAGACC. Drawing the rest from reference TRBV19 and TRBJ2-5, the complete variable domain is DGGITQSPKYLFRKEGQNVTLSCEQNLNHDAMYWYRQDPGQGLRLIYYSQIVNDFQKGDIAEGYSVSREKKESFPLTVTSAQKNPTAFYLCASSDGSLLEETQYFGPGTRLLVL.